This TCR beta chain was recorded in a study of T cell responses to AZD1222 COVID-19 vaccine. The CDR3 runs 15 residues. With 0 bases removed from V and 3 bases from J, the gap between germline ends came to 9 bases. CDR1 is LGHNA, CDR2 YSLEER, per germline. Findings and limits, study-wide: Regions 160-218 and 743-854 dominated among vaccine-associated CD4 TCRs spanning spike. Only a handful of people who got AZD1222 tested seropositive at baseline.

The method was immunoSEQ multiplex PCR; TCRdb's version includes in-frame clones alone and lacks a portion of them. Found here are under 100,000 clones, around 92% of them singletons; the top ten hold 6% to 8.5%. With regard to this clone: The target antigen is unknown.

This receptor was identified in an adult in good health. The chain is built from TRBV4-3 and TRBJ1-3; perhaps TRBD1 as D (5 bases). Source: peripheral blood, taken on day 0 of MenACWY control vaccination. CDR3 sequence reads: CASSQDSRVGNTIYF. The CDR3 DNA sequence: TGCGCCAGCAGCCAAGATTCCAGGGTTGGAAACACCATATATTTT.